This TCR beta chain was captured in a study of human T cells and chemical hapten exposure. In the study overall: Patients got weekly scalp diphenylcyclopropenone doses over the roughly 24-week study. Chiefly women, the patients showed alopecia areata, totalis or universalis. Study-level points and caveats: TCRs exceeding 1 in 1000 frequency stayed unchanged with DPC sensitization. Patch test score rose with PT1 expanded TCRs, significant at 8, 16, 32, not 4.

By its share, this clonotype is medium-sized. Its antigen is unknown. Trimming removed 0 bases at V and 3 bases at J, with 14 bases between. CDR3 length: 17 amino acids. Germline V CDR1 and CDR2: LGHNA, YSLEER. MiXCR, run by TCRdb on the RACE reads, gives a single entry per CDR3 protein. The table records just over 80,000 distinct CDR3 sequences, roughly 10% of them present only once. Time point given: patch test 1, 2 weeks after DPC sensitization. The treatment is: therapeutic diphenylcyclopropenone sensitization with weekly scalp DPC. The clonotype originates from a woman between 50 and 59 years old with alopecia areata. Some clones in this sample may be carry-over from other donors' samples. This chain links TRBV4-3 with TRBJ2-2; tentative D call: TRBD1 (6 bases). The sequenced sample was whole blood, obtained in connection with sensitization to the hapten diphenylcyclopropenone (DPC). The CDR3 DNA reads TGCGCCAGCAGCCAAGATATACAGGGTAGTTACACCGGGGAGCTGTTTTTT. This translates into CASSQDIQGSYTGELFF.